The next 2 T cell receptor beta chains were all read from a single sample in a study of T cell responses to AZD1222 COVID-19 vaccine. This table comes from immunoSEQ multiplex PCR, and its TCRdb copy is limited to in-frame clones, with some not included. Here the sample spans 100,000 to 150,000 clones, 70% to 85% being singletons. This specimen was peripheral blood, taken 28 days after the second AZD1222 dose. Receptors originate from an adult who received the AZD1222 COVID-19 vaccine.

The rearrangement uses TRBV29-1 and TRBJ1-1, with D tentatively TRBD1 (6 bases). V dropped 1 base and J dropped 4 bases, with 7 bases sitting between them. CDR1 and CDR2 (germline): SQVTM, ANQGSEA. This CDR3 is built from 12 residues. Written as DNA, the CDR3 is TGCAGCGTTGAAGGGGGGGCCACTGAAGCTTTCTTT. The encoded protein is CSVEGGATEAFF.

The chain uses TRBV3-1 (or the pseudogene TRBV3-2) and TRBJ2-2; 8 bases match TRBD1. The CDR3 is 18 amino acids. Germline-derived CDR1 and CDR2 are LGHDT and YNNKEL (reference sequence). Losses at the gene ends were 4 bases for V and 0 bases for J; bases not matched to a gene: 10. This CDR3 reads CASSRGTQGAPNTGELFF. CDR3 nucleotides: TGTGCCAGCAGCCGCGGGACCCAGGGGGCGCCGAACACCGGGGAGCTGTTTTTT.